Sequencing of this T cell receptor beta chain was carried out in a study of post-analysis software for immune sequencing data. General study results and limits: The study found TRBV5-6, TRBV5-1 and TRBV20-1 among roughly 5 TRBV segments more frequent in patients than controls.

This clonotype was seen more than once but under ten times. The antigen is unknown. The CDR3 has 14 residues. Germline CDR1 and CDR2: MNHEY and SMNVEV (reference sequence). V lost 0 bases and J lost 7, with 13 bases in between. Unique molecular identifiers were present in the TCR beta cDNA libraries. One entry per CDR3 protein, called by TCRdb with MiXCR from the PCR reads. Of approximately 660,000 distinct CDR3 sequences in the sample, approximately 59% were seen once. The V call is TRBV27, the J call TRBJ2-7; D may be TRBD2 (6 bases). The sequenced sample was blood. The source of this sequence is a girl between 2 and 10 years old with multiple sclerosis. The CDR3 spells CASSLSGASAEQYF. Here the CDR3 DNA reads TGTGCCAGCAGTTTATCGGGTGCTAGCGCTGAGCAGTACTTC.